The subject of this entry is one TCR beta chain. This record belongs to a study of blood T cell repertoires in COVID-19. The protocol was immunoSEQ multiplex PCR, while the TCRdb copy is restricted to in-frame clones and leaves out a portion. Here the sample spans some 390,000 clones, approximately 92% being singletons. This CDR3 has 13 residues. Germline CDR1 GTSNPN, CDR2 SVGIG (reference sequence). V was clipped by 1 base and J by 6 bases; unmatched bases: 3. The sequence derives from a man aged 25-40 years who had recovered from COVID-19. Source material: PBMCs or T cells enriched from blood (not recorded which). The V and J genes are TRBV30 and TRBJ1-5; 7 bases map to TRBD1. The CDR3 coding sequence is TGTGCCTGGAGTGGAGGGGGCGGTCAGCCCCAGCATTTT. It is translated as CAWSGGGGQPQHF.